This T cell receptor (beta chain) was recovered during a study of T-cell reconstitution after alpha-beta-depleted transplantation in children. Study results and limitations: Several hundred rapidly expanded clones from non-depleted graft cells reportedly supplied alpha-beta T cells about two months post-transplant. Some patients owed their high day-60 TCRbeta diversity to surviving recipient T cells and thymic progenitors. It was newly produced T cells that mostly accounted for T-cell counts and diversity one year after transplant.

Unique molecular identifiers were incorporated when the TCRbeta library was constructed. TCRdb reanalysed the PCR reads using MiXCR and keeps one entry per CDR3 protein. The table lists roughly 70,000 distinct CDR3 sequences, approximately 5% of them singletons. The CDR3 has 14 amino acids. Germline V lookup: CDR1 SNHLY, CDR2 FYNNEI. V dropped 6 bases and J dropped 2 bases, with 14 bases sitting between them. This clonotype was found many times. What it binds is unknown. V is TRBV2 and J is TRBJ2-7, with a tentative D call TRBD1 (6 bases). This specimen consisted of PBMCs, mostly from graft donor cells, obtained 180 days after TCRalphabeta/CD19-depleted stem cell transplant. The sequence was collected from a boy under three years old who had a stem cell transplant for acute myeloid leukemia, so the T cells may come from the graft donor. The chain's CDR3 is CASRSRGVPYEQYF. For the CDR3, the DNA is TGTGCCAGCAGATCCAGGGGAGTCCCCTACGAGCAGTACTTC.